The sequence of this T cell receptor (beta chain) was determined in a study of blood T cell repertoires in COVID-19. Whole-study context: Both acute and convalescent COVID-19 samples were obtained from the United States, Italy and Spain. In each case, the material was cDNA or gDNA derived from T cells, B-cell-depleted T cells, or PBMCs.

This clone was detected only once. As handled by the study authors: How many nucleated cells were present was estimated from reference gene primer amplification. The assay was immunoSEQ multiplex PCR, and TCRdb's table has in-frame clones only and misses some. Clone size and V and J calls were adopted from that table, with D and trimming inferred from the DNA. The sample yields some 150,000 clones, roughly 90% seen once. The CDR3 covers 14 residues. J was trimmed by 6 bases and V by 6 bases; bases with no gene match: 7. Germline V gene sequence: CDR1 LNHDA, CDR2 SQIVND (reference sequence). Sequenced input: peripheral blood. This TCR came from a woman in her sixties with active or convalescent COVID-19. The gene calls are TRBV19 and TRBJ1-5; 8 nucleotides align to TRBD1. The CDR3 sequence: CASSQTGEGQPQHF. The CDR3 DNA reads TGTGCCAGTAGCCAGACAGGGGAGGGTCAGCCCCAGCATTTT.